This record covers a single TCR beta chain. As processed by the authors: Estimation of nucleated cell counts was performed using reference gene primer amplification. Produced via immunoSEQ multiplex PCR; TCRdb's table is partial and in-frame only. V, J and clone size are those of that table, while D and trimming were read from the DNA. The sample has fewer than 200,000 clones; 85% to 95% are singletons. This sample is drawn from a study of blood T cell repertoires in COVID-19. Study-level background: Sites in the United States, Italy and Spain provided acute and convalescent COVID-19 samples. T cells, B-cell-depleted T cells, or PBMCs supplied cDNA or gDNA.

The material sequenced was peripheral blood. This receptor was identified in a woman between 50 and 59 years old with acute or convalescent COVID-19.

CDR3: CASRTGGVSGYTF. Here the CDR3 DNA reads TGTGCCAGCAGAACAGGGGGCGTCTCTGGCTACACCTTC. The chain is built from TRBV27 and TRBJ1-2, with 9 bases that match TRBD1. Per the germline V gene, CDR1 is MNHEY and CDR2 is SMNVEV (reference sequence). The V gene end was trimmed by 6 bases and the J gene end by 7 bases; junction bases not matched to a gene: 6. The CDR3 length is 13 residues.